The 32 T cell receptor beta chains listed next were all sequenced from one sample in a study of CD8 T cells in ankylosing spondylitis. One entry per CDR3 protein, called by TCRdb with MiXCR from the 5' RACE reads. The data hold approximately 350,000 distinct CDR3 sequences, with roughly 15% observed a single time. The sequenced sample was blood, either unsorted or a sorted T cell fraction (not recorded which). These TCRs come from a male donor with ankylosing spondylitis or in good health (not recorded which).

The chain recombines TRBV12-3 or TRBV12-4 with TRBJ1-6, with D unresolved. This CDR3 is 12 amino acids long. V was pared by 5 bases and J by 10 bases, with 9 bases between. The CDR3 DNA reads TGTGCCAGCAGTAAATATTCCTCACCCCTCCACTTT. This translates into CASSKYSSPLHF.

This clonotype appeared a few times. The chain joins TRBV5-1 to TRBJ2-3, with no clear D. The CDR3 extends over 12 amino acids. The V end was cut by 2 bases, the J end by 2 bases, with 3 bases between. Germline V lookup: CDR1 SGHRS, CDR2 YFSETQ. The CDR3 DNA sequence: TGCGCCAGCAGCTTAACCACAGATACGCAGTATTTT. Encoded protein: CASSLTTDTQYF. Based on the CDR3 plus reference TRBV5-1 and TRBJ2-3, the full variable domain is KAGVTQTPRYLIKTRGQQVTLSCSPISGHRSVSWYQQTPGQGLQFLFEYFSETQRNKGNFPGRFSGRQFSNSRSEMNVSTLELGDSALYLCASSLTTDTQYFGPGTRLTVL.

This clonotype was detected ten times or more. This sequence joins TRBV4-1 and TRBJ1-2, with 9 positions matching TRBD1. V shed 1 base, J shed 5 bases, and the junction held 8 bases outside the gene matches. This CDR3 is 16 amino acids long. Germline V gene lookup returns CDR1 MGHRA and CDR2 YSYEKL. The CDR3 is CASSQAEPGQGYGYTF. The CDR3 DNA follows: TGCGCCAGCAGCCAAGCTGAGCCGGGACAGGGATATGGCTACACCTTC.

The rearrangement joins TRBV3-1 to TRBJ1-1; D might be TRBD1 (5 bases). The V end lost 1 base, the J end lost 4 bases, and 7 bases lay between the germline ends. The CDR3 contains 13 residues. Germline values: CDR1 LGHDT, CDR2 YNNKEL (reference sequence). The CDR3 bases are TGTGCCAGCAGCCAAGTGGGGCGCACTGAAGCTTTCTTT. Translation gives CASSQVGRTEAFF. The variable domain in full, completed from reference TRBV3-1 and TRBJ1-1, reads DTAVSQTPKYLVTQMGNDKSIKCEQNLGHDTMYWYKQDSKKFLKIMFSYNNKELIINETVPNRFSPKSPDKAHLNLHINSLELGDSAVYFCASSQVGRTEAFFGQGTRLTVV.

This chain joins TRBV7-9 and TRBJ2-5, with TRBD1 as a possible D gene (5 bases). V lost 4 bases and J lost 6, with 15 bases in between. The CDR3 has 14 residues. The germline gives CDR1 SEHNR, CDR2 FQNEAQ (reference sequence). CDR3 residues: CASSSKAGKQTQYF. The CDR3 region has the DNA TGTGCCAGCAGCTCCAAGGCAGGGAAACAGACCCAGTACTTC. The entire variable domain, with the rest obtained from reference TRBV7-9 and TRBJ2-5, is as follows: DTGVSQNPRHKITKRGQNVTFRCDPISEHNRLYWYRQTLGQGPEFLTYFQNEAQLEKSRLLSDRFSAERPKGSFSTLEIQRTEQGDSAMYLCASSSKAGKQTQYFGPGTRLLVL.

The V gene is TRBV6-5, the J gene TRBJ1-2; D is unclear. The V gene lost 2 bases and the J gene lost 5 bases, with 18 bases spanning the gap. Germline CDR1 is MNHEY and CDR2 is SVGAGI. CDR3 length equals 16 residues. The CDR3 spells CASSYTTRPEGYGYTF. As DNA, the CDR3 is TGTGCCAGCAGTTACACTACACGGCCAGAAGGATATGGCTACACCTTC.

This clonotype appeared a few times. This chain connects TRBV5-1 to TRBJ2-5, with D possibly TRBD1 on 6 matching bases. Trimming pared 4 bases from V and 2 bases from J, leaving 12 bases between. Germline CDR1 reads SGHRS; CDR2 reads YFSETQ. This CDR3 is built from 14 residues. Here the CDR3 DNA reads TGCGCCAGCAGCCAGGGGTCACTACAAGAGACCCAGTACTTC. Encoded protein: CASSQGSLQETQYF.

V gene TRBV6-6 combines with J gene TRBJ1-5; no definite D call. CDR1 is MNHNY, CDR2 SVGAGI, per germline (reference sequence). CDR3 length: 12 residues. V lost 8 bases and J lost 9, with 14 bases in between. The CDR3 DNA sequence: TGTGCCAGCGGCCCCCTAGGTTGGCCCCAGCATTTT. It codes for CASGPLGWPQHF.

The chain uses TRBV5-1 and TRBJ2-1, with D tentatively TRBD2 (6 bases). Germline CDR1 SGHRS, CDR2 YFSETQ. The CDR3 spans 14 residues. Deletions cut 2 bases from V and 5 bases from J, with 11 bases between. In nucleotides, the CDR3 is TGCGCCAGCAGCTTCAGGACTACCGACAATGAGCAGTTCTTC. It codes for CASSFRTTDNEQFF.

This clonotype appeared many times. The gene calls are TRBV5-1 and TRBJ2-5; D ambiguous. The V gene lost 2 bases and the J gene lost 2 bases, with 7 bases spanning the gap. CDR3 size: 13 residues. Germline V gene lookup returns CDR1 SGHRS and CDR2 YFSETQ. The CDR3 nucleotides are TGCGCCAGCAGCTTTCCACGGCAAGAGACCCAGTACTTC. This sequence encodes CASSFPRQETQYF.

The V gene is TRBV20-1, the J gene TRBJ2-3; TRBD1 agrees at 8 bases. This CDR3 contains 13 residues. The trim removed 6 bases at V and 2 bases at J, leaving 4 bases unmatched. CDR1 is DFQATT, CDR2 SNEGSKA, per germline (reference sequence). Here the CDR3 reads CSAPGQATDTQYF. The CDR3 DNA reads TGCAGTGCCCCGGGACAGGCCACAGATACGCAGTATTTT.

This clonotype came up a few times. V is TRBV12-3 or TRBV12-4 and J is TRBJ2-7; D possibly matches TRBD1 or TRBD2 (5 bases each). The CDR3 loop spans 13 amino acids. Trimming pared 6 bases from V and 3 bases from J, leaving 12 bases between. The CDR3 nucleotides read TGTGCCAGCAGGGCCGGGGCCTACTACGAGCAGTACTTC. It encodes CASRAGAYYEQYF.

This clonotype occurred a few times. The chain employs TRBV5-1 and TRBJ2-3; the match to TRBD2 covers 7 bases. The V segment lost 4 bases and the J segment 3 bases; nucleotides outside the gene matches: 17. This CDR3 has 18 amino acids. Germline V gene lookup returns CDR1 SGHRS and CDR2 YFSETQ. CDR3 sequence reads: CASSLAPAGAPRTDTQYF. The DNA for the CDR3 is TGCGCCAGCAGCCTGGCCCCCGCGGGAGCACCCAGAACAGATACGCAGTATTTT.

This clonotype was recorded a few times. The V gene is TRBV14, the J gene TRBJ2-3; D possibly corresponds to TRBD2 (6 bases). Trimming took 5 bases from V and 2 from J, leaving 17 bases between them. This CDR3 spans 16 amino acids. Germline V gene sequence: CDR1 SGHDN, CDR2 FVKESK. The CDR3 bases are TGTGCCAGCAGCATCCGGGACGGGGGAAACACAGATACGCAGTATTTT. Amino acid sequence: CASSIRDGGNTDTQYF.

This clonotype was observed a handful of times. The chain uses TRBV4-2 and TRBJ1-2; D call uncertain. CDR3 size: 14 residues. The germline V and J ends were trimmed by 0 bases and 5 bases, with 10 bases remaining between them. CDR1 LGHNA and CDR2 YNFKEQ come from the germline V gene. CDR3 sequence (DNA): TGTGCCAGCAGCCAAGATCTAAGTACATATGGCTACACCTTC. Its protein product is CASSQDLSTYGYTF.

In this sample, this clonotype turned up many times. The CDR3, as DNA: TGTGCCAGCAGTCCGAACGACAGGGGAGGTAGCAATCAGCCCCAGCATTTT. This translates into CASSPNDRGGSNQPQHF. The rearrangement links TRBV12-3 or TRBV12-4 to TRBJ1-5; 8 positions agree with TRBD1. V lost 5 bases and J lost 0; bases outside the gene matches: 9. This CDR3 comprises 17 residues.

The rearrangement joins TRBV6-1 to TRBJ2-3; a weak D match, TRBD1 (5 bases). The germline V gene has CDR1 MNHNS and CDR2 SASEGT. The ends were cut back, 6 bases at V and 0 bases at J, with 13 bases in the middle. CDR3 size: 15 residues. The chain's CDR3 is CASRDTASSTDTQYF. The CDR3 region has the DNA TGTGCCAGCAGGGACACGGCCTCTAGCACAGATACGCAGTATTTT.

This clonotype was seen more than once but under ten times. This chain links TRBV10-3 with TRBJ2-3, with D tentatively TRBD2 (5 bases). This CDR3 contains 12 residues. V was trimmed by 8 bases and J by 3 bases, leaving 9 bases between them. CDR1 and CDR2 (germline): ENHRY, SYGVKD. The CDR3 DNA reads TGTGCCATCGGAGGCCCTACAGATACGCAGTATTTT. This encodes CAIGGPTDTQYF.

This clonotype was seen only a few times. The chain is built from TRBV20-1 and TRBJ2-1; 9 nucleotides line up with TRBD2. Per germline, CDR1 DFQATT and CDR2 SNEGSKA (reference sequence). CDR3 length equals 13 residues. With 6 bases clipped from V and 6 bases from J, the junction kept 6 bases outside the gene matches. The CDR3 reads CSAATSGGNEQFF. Here the CDR3 DNA reads TGCAGTGCGGCGACTAGCGGAGGCAATGAGCAGTTCTTC.

This clonotype was recorded a few times. The chain combines TRBV7-9 with TRBJ2-5, with D perhaps matching TRBD1 (6 bases). Germline V gene lookup returns CDR1 SEHNR and CDR2 FQNEAQ (reference sequence). The CDR3 has 15 residues. Trimming stripped 2 bases from V and 2 bases from J, with 12 bases between. The CDR3 DNA follows: TGTGCCAGCAGCTTATTCCAGGGGAAGCAAGAGACCCAGTACTTC. Translation gives CASSLFQGKQETQYF.

This clonotype was counted between two and nine times. The chain recombines TRBV5-1 with TRBJ2-7; TRBD2 is a possible D gene (6 bases). Trimming removed 2 bases at V and 5 bases at J, with 29 bases between. CDR1 is SGHRS, CDR2 YFSETQ, per germline. CDR3 length: 19 amino acids. DNA of the CDR3: TGCGCCAGCAGCTTCCGATTTCTGAACCAGGGCGGGATAAGGGACGAGCAGTACTTC. It codes for CASSFRFLNQGGIRDEQYF.

V gene TRBV5-1 combines with J gene TRBJ2-7, with 11 bases that match TRBD1. Germline CDR1 and CDR2: SGHRS and YFSETQ. The V gene end was trimmed by 4 bases and the J gene end by 5 bases; junction bases not matched to a gene: 8. CDR3 length: 15 residues. Here the CDR3 reads CASSVTGTGGDEQYF. The DNA of the CDR3 is TGCGCCAGCAGCGTCACCGGGACAGGGGGGGACGAGCAGTACTTC.

This chain uses TRBV7-9 with TRBJ2-3, with D possibly matching TRBD2 (5 bases). V was pared by 2 bases and J by 4 bases, with 13 bases between. CDR1 SEHNR and CDR2 FQNEAQ come from the germline V gene (reference sequence). The length of the CDR3 is 15 residues. The CDR3 coding sequence is TGTGCCAGCAGCTTAAGGAGGCCTTCAGCAGATACGCAGTATTTT. It codes for CASSLRRPSADTQYF. Full variable domain (outside the CDR3, taken from reference TRBV7-9 and TRBJ2-3): DTGVSQNPRHKITKRGQNVTFRCDPISEHNRLYWYRQTLGQGPEFLTYFQNEAQLEKSRLLSDRFSAERPKGSFSTLEIQRTEQGDSAMYLCASSLRRPSADTQYFGPGTRLTVL.

Ten or more counts support this clonotype. This chain joins TRBV12-3 or TRBV12-4 and TRBJ2-2, with 11 bases aligning to TRBD2. The CDR3 runs to 16 residues. Trimming at V came to 7 bases and at J to 1 base, leaving 5 bases not matched to a gene. The CDR3 loop is CASNPGLAGNTGELFF. CDR3 sequence (DNA): TGTGCCAGCAACCCCGGACTAGCGGGGAACACCGGGGAGCTGTTTTTT.

This clonotype has a count of ten or more. V usage is TRBV20-1 and J usage is TRBJ2-1, with D unclear. Germline V gene sequence: CDR1 DFQATT, CDR2 SNEGSKA (reference sequence). CDR3 size: 11 residues. V was shortened by 3 bases and J by 10 bases, with 10 bases between the two germline ends. The CDR3 nucleotides are TGCAGTGCTAGCGAGCTTAGGGAGCAGTTCTTC. It is translated as CSASELREQFF.

The rearrangement uses TRBV12-3 or TRBV12-4 and TRBJ2-5, with 9 bases fitting TRBD1. The CDR3 consists of 16 residues. V dropped 5 bases and J dropped 1; count of bases not matched to a gene: 8. CDR3 in DNA: TGTGCCAGCAGTCAAACCGGGACAGGGACCCAAGAGACCCAGTACTTC. Its protein is CASSQTGTGTQETQYF.

V usage is TRBV12-3 or TRBV12-4 and J usage is TRBJ2-1; 8 bases fit TRBD2. V was pared by 3 bases and J by 9 bases, with 10 bases of the junction left unmatched. The CDR3 loop spans 15 amino acids. The CDR3, as DNA: TGTGCCAGCAGTTTTATAGCGGGGCCGTACGGTGAGCAGTTCTTC. Protein product: CASSFIAGPYGEQFF.

V usage is TRBV29-1 and J usage is TRBJ1-2; 7 bases are a match to TRBD1. J lost 4 bases, V lost 7 bases, and 6 bases had no gene match. Germline CDR1 reads SQVTM; CDR2 reads ANQGSEA. This CDR3 has 12 residues. The CDR3 sequence: CSAGTGAYGYTF. DNA of the CDR3: TGCAGCGCTGGAACAGGGGCCTATGGCTACACCTTC.

This clonotype appeared a few times. Compared with germline, one end of the junction differs, possibly owing to a read error. The genes are TRBV20-1 and TRBJ1-4, with 8 nucleotides matching TRBD1. The CDR3 runs to 12 residues. Germline V gives CDR1 DFQATT, CDR2 SNEGSKA (reference sequence). CDR3 coding DNA: TGCAGTGCCCAAACAAAGGACAGGGAGCTCCTTTTT. Protein sequence: CSAQTKDRELLF.

The V gene is TRBV5-1, the J gene TRBJ1-2; D gene ambiguous. Germline V gene sequence: CDR1 SGHRS, CDR2 YFSETQ. This CDR3 is 14 amino acids long. V shed 2 bases and J shed 3 bases, with 11 bases lying between them. CDR3 in DNA: TGCGCCAGCAGCTTACGCAGGCCTGACTATGGCTACACCTTC. Its protein is CASSLRRPDYGYTF.

The table lists this clonotype with a few counts. V and J are TRBV11-2 and TRBJ1-3, with D perhaps TRBD1 (5 bases). V was trimmed by 0 bases and J by 9 bases, leaving 18 bases between them. The CDR3 has 16 amino acids. The V gene's germline CDR1 is SGHAT and CDR2 FQNNGV. The CDR3 loop reads CASSLDPTSAGGTIYF. In nucleotides, the CDR3 is TGTGCCAGCAGCTTAGATCCAACTTCGGCCGGGGGCACCATATATTTT.

This clonotype was recorded a few times. V is TRBV10-3 and J is TRBJ2-3; the match to TRBD2 covers 14 bases. The trim removed 0 bases at V and 2 bases at J, leaving 4 bases unmatched. CDR1 ENHRY and CDR2 SYGVKD come from the germline V gene. The CDR3 is made up of 18 amino acids. The CDR3 DNA reads TGTGCCATCAGTGAGTCAGGGACTAGCGGGAGAAACACAGATACGCAGTATTTT. This translates into CAISESGTSGRNTDTQYF.